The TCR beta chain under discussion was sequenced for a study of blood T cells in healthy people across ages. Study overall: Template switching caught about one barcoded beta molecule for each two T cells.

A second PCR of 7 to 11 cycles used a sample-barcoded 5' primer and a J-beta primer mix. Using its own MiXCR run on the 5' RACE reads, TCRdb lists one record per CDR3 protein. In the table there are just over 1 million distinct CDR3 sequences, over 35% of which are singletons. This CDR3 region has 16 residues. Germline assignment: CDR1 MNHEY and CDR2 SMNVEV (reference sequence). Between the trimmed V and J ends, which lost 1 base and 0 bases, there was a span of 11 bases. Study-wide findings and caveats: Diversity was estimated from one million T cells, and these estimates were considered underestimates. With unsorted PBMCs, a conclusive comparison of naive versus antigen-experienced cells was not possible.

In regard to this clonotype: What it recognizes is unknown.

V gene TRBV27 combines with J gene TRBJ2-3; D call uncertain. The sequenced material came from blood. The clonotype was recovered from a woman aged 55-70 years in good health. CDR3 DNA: TGTGCCAGCAGTTTATTAGCAGCGTCTAGCACAGATACGCAGTATTTT. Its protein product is CASSLLAASSTDTQYF.